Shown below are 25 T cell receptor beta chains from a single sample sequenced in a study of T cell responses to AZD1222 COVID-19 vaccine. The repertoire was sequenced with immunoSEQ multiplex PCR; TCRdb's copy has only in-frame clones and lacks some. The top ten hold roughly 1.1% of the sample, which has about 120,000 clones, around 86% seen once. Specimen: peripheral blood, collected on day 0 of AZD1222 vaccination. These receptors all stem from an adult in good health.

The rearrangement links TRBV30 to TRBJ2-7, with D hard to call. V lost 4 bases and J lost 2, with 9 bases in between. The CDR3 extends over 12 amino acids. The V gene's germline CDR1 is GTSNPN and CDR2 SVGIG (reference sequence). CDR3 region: CAWKRLAYEQYF. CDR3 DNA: TGTGCCTGGAAAAGGCTAGCCTACGAGCAGTACTTC.

Here the CDR3 reads CASSIRTATAYSAFF. The CDR3 coding sequence is TGTGCCAGTAGTATTAGGACAGCGACGGCTTATTCCGCTTTCTTT. This chain uses TRBV19 with TRBJ1-1, with D possibly matching TRBD1 (6 bases). Trimming removed 3 bases at V and 11 bases at J, with 22 bases between. Germline assignment: CDR1 LNHDA and CDR2 SQIVND (reference sequence). There are 15 residues in the CDR3.

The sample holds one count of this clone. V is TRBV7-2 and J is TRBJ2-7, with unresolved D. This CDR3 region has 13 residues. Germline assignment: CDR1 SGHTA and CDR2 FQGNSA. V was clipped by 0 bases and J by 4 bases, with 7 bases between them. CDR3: CASSLAAVYEQYF. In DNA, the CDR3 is TGTGCCAGCAGCTTAGCAGCCGTGTACGAGCAGTACTTC.

This chain's CDR3 is CASRDDRWQASSYEQYF. Written as DNA, the CDR3 is TGTGCCAGCCGAGACGACCGGTGGCAGGCGAGCTCCTACGAGCAGTACTTC. The rearrangement joins TRBV2 to TRBJ2-7; D is unclear. V shed 8 bases and J shed 0 bases, with 23 bases lying between them. The CDR3 totals 17 residues. Germline loops: CDR1 SNHLY, CDR2 FYNNEI.

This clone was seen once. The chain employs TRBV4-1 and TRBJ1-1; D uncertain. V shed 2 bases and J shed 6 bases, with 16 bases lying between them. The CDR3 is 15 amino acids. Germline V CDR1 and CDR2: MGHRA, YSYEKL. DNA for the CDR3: TGCGCCAGCAGCCAAACCCCCGAAATCTGGGCTGAAGCTTTCTTT. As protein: CASSQTPEIWAEAFF.

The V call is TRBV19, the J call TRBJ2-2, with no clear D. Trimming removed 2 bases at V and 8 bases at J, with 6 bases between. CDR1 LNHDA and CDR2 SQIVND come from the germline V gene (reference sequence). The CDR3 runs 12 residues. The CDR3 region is CASSIPDGELFF. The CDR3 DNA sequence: TGTGCCAGTAGTATACCGGATGGGGAGCTGTTTTTT.

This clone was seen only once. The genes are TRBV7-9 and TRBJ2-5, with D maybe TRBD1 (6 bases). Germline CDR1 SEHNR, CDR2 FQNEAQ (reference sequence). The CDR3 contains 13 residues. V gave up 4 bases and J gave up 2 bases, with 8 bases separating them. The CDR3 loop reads CASSWTVQETQYF. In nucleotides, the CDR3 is TGTGCCAGCAGCTGGACAGTACAAGAGACCCAGTACTTC.

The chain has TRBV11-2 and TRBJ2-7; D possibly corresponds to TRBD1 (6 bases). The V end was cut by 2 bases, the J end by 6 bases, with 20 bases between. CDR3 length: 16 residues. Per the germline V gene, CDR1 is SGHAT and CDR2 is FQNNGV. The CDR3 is CASSLTLQGPTGEQYF. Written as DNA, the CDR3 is TGTGCCAGCAGCTTAACCTTACAGGGTCCAACGGGCGAGCAGTACTTC.

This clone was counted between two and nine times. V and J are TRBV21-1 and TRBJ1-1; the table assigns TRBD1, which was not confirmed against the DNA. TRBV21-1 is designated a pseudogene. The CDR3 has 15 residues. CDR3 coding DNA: TGTGCCAGCAGCAAGTCGAACAACCTGAACACTGAAGCTTTCTTT. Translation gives CASSKSNNLNTEAFF.

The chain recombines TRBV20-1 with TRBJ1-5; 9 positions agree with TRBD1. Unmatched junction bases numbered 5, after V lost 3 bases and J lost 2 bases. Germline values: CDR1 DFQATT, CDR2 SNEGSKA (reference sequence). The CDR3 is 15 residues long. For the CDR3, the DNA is TGCAGTGCTAGTAAGGACAGGGGTGGCAATCAGCCCCAGCATTTT. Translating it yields CSASKDRGGNQPQHF.

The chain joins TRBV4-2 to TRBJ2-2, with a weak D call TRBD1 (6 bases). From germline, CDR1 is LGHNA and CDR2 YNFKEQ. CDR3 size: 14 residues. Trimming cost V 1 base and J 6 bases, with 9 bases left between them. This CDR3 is CASSQGGQPGELFF. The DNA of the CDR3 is TGTGCCAGCAGCCAAGGAGGACAGCCCGGGGAGCTGTTTTTT.

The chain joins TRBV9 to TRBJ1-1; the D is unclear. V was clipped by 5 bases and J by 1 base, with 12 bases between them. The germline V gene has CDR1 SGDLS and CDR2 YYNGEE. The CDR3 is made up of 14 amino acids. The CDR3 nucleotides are TGTGCCAGCAGTATGAGGGCAGAGAACACTGAAGCTTTCTTT. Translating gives CASSMRAENTEAFF.

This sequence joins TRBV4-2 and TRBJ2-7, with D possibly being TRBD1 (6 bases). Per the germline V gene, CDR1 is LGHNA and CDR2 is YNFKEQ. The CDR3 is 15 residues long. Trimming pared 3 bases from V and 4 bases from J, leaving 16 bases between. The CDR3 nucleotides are TGTGCCAGCAGCCATAACCGGGACACCAGGTACGAGCAGTACTTC. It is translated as CASSHNRDTRYEQYF.

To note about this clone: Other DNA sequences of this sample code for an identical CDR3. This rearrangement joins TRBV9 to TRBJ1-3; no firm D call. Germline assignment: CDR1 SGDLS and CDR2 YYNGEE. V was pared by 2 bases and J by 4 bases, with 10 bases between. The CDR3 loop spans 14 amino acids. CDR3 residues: CASSVGGYGNTIYF. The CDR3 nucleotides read TGTGCCAGCAGCGTGGGAGGGTACGGAAACACCATATATTTT.

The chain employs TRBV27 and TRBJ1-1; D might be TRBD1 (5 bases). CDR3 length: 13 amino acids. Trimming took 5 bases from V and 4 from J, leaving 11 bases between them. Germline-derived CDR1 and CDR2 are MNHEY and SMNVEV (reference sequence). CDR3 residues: CASSGTEGTEAFF. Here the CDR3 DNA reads TGTGCCAGCAGTGGGACGGAGGGCACTGAAGCTTTCTTT.

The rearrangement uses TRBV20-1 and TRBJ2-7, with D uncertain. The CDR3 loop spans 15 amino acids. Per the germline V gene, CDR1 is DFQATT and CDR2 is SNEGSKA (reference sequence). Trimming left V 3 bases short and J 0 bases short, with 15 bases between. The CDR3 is CSASSRAVSSYEQYF. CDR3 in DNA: TGCAGTGCTAGTTCTCGGGCCGTTAGCTCCTACGAGCAGTACTTC.

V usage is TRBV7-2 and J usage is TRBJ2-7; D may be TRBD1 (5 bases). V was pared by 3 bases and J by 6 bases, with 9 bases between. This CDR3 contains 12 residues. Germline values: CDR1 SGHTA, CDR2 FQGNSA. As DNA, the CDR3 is TGTGCCAGCAGCTTGGACAACCGCGAGCAGTACTTC. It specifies CASSLDNREQYF.

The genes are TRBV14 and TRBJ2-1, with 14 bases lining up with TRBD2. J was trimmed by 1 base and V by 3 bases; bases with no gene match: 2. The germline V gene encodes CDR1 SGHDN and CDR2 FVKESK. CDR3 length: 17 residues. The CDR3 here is CASSQGLAGDSYNEQFF. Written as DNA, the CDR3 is TGTGCCAGCAGCCAGGGACTAGCGGGGGATTCCTACAATGAGCAGTTCTTC.

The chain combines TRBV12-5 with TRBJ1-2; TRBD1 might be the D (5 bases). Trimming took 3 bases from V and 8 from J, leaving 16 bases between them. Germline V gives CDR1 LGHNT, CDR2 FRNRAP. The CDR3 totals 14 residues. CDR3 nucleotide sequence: TGTGCTAGTGGTTTAGACAGATTCTATGGAGGCTACACCTTC. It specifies CASGLDRFYGGYTF.

CDR3: CASRYRDRSNTEAFF. DNA for the CDR3: TGTGCCAGCAGGTACAGGGACAGGTCGAACACTGAAGCTTTCTTT. The chain is built from TRBV7-2 and TRBJ1-1, with 8 positions matching TRBD1. V was pared by 6 bases and J by 1 base, with 7 bases of the junction left unmatched. The CDR3 sequence is 15 residues long. Looked up from germline, CDR1 is SGHTA and CDR2 is FQGNSA.

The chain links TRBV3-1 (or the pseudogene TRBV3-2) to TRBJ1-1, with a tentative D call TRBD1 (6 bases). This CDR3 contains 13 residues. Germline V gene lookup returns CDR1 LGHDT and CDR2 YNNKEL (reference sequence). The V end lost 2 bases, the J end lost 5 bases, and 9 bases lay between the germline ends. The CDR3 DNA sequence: TGTGCCAGCAGCCAACACAGGGAGACTGAAGCTTTCTTT. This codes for CASSQHRETEAFF.

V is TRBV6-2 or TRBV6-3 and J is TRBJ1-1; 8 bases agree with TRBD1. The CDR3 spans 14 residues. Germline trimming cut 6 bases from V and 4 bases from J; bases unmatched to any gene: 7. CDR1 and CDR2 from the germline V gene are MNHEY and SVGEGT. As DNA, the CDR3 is TGTGCCAGCAGCCCAGGGGGCGCTTTCACTGAAGCTTTCTTT. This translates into CASSPGGAFTEAFF.

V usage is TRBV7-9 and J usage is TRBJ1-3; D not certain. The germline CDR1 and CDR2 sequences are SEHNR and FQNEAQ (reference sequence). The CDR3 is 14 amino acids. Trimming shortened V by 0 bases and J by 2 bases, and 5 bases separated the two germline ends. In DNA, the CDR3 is TGTGCCAGCAGCTTAGCCGGGACTGGAAACACCATATATTTT. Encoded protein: CASSLAGTGNTIYF. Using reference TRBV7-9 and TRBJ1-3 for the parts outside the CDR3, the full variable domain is DTGVSQNPRHKITKRGQNVTFRCDPISEHNRLYWYRQTLGQGPEFLTYFQNEAQLEKSRLLSDRFSAERPKGSFSTLEIQRTEQGDSAMYLCASSLAGTGNTIYFGEGSWLTVV.

In DNA, the CDR3 is TGTGCCAGCAGCCAAGCGGACAGGCAGCCCCAGCATTTT. It codes for CASSQADRQPQHF. This chain links TRBV7-8 with TRBJ1-5; TRBD1 aligns across 7 bases. V dropped 5 bases and J dropped 7; count of bases not matched to a gene: 5. CDR3 length equals 13 residues. Germline V gives CDR1 SGHVS, CDR2 FQNEAQ.

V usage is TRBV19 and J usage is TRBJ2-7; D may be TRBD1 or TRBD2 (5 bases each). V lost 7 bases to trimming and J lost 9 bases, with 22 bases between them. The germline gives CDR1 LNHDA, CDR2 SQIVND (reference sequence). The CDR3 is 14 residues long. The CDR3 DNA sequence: TGTGCCAGTAATCAGGGTGGGGGATCCTCCCGGCAGTACTTC. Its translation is CASNQGGGSSRQYF. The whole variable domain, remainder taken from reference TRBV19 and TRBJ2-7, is DGGITQSPKYLFRKEGQNVTLSCEQNLNHDAMYWYRQDPGQGLRLIYYSQIVNDFQKGDIAEGYSVSREKKESFPLTVTSAQKNPTAFYLCASNQGGGSSRQYFGPGTRLTVT.